These 11 T cell receptor beta chains were all obtained from the same sample, sequenced in a study of T cells in Graves' hyperthyroidism and ophthalmopathy. From RNA transcripts, TCR beta CDR3 regions were amplified. In the first-round RT-PCR of the TCR CDR3, the HTBI primer set was used. TCRdb re-called the multiplex PCR reads with MiXCR, one entry per CDR3 protein. The profile shows a few hundred thousand distinct CDR3 sequences, more than 12% of them singletons. The sequenced sample was blood. The receptors derive from a woman aged 25 to 39 with Graves' hyperthyroidism.

This clonotype was observed many times. V is TRBV18 and J is TRBJ1-1; TRBD1 matches at 8 bases. Germline loops: CDR1 KGHSH, CDR2 LQKENI. V gave up 6 bases and J gave up 4 bases; unmatched junction bases: 7. This CDR3 contains 14 residues. The CDR3 sequence is CASSSGTGITEAFF. CDR3 bases: TGTGCCAGCTCGTCGGGGACAGGTATCACTGAAGCTTTCTTT.

This clonotype was observed a few times. The chain is built from TRBV6-1 and TRBJ2-3; D is uncertain. Germline loops: CDR1 MNHNS, CDR2 SASEGT. The CDR3 length is 15 residues. The V end was cut by 8 bases, the J end by 5 bases, with 20 bases between. The CDR3 coding sequence is TGTGCCAGCGGCAGCGCCCCGGCTGCCCAAGATACGCAGTATTTT. Translated: CASGSAPAAQDTQYF.

This clonotype was detected many times. V gene TRBV5-1 combines with J gene TRBJ2-1, with TRBD2 matching 7 bases. Trimming took 0 bases from V and 0 from J; bases not matched to a gene: 9. There are 18 residues in the CDR3. CDR1 and CDR2 (germline): SGHRS, YFSETQ. The CDR3 DNA sequence: TGCGCCAGCAGCTTGGCCGGGCTAGCGGTTAGCTCCTACAATGAGCAGTTCTTC. Its protein is CASSLAGLAVSSYNEQFF.

This clonotype was seen at least ten times. The rearrangement links TRBV28 to TRBJ2-1; 7 bases agree with TRBD2. V was pared by 1 base and J by 7 bases, with 10 bases of the junction left unmatched. The CDR3 has 16 residues. In germline, CDR1 is MDHEN, CDR2 SYDVKM. CDR3 sequence reads: CASSLYGGGGANEQFF. In DNA, the CDR3 is TGTGCCAGCAGTTTATATGGGGGGGGTGGAGCTAATGAGCAGTTCTTC.

Ten or more counts support this clonotype. The chain combines TRBV6-2 or TRBV6-3 with TRBJ1-5; TRBD1 matches 7 bases. The V gene's germline CDR1 is MNHEY and CDR2 SVGEGT. The junction had 1 base not matched to a gene; V was cut back by 4 bases and J by 4 bases. The CDR3 is made up of 13 amino acids. CDR3 in DNA: TGTGCCAGCAGTTCGACAGGGAATCAGCCCCAGCATTTT. Translating gives CASSSTGNQPQHF.

This clonotype has more than one count but fewer than ten. The V gene is TRBV7-9, the J gene TRBJ2-1; D is undetermined. The CDR3 spans 14 residues. Germline V gives CDR1 SEHNR, CDR2 FQNEAQ (reference sequence). V was clipped by 1 base and J by 11 bases, with 15 bases between them. Here the CDR3 reads CASSLGSGYPQQFF. CDR3 sequence (DNA): TGTGCCAGCAGCTTAGGGTCGGGTTACCCCCAGCAGTTCTTC.

At least ten counts were recorded for this clonotype. The rearrangement links TRBV4-1 to TRBJ2-7, with D uncertain. Between the trimmed V and J ends, which lost 4 bases and 0 bases, there was a span of 10 bases. This CDR3 is 14 amino acids long. In germline, CDR1 is MGHRA, CDR2 YSYEKL. The CDR3 loop reads CASSPSVFSYEQYF. Written as DNA, the CDR3 is TGCGCCAGCAGCCCTTCGGTTTTCTCCTACGAGCAGTACTTC.

The chain links TRBV5-4 to TRBJ1-3; TRBD1 is a possible D gene (5 bases). Trimming removed 0 bases from V and 3 bases from J, with 16 bases in between. Germline CDR1 is SGHNT and CDR2 is YYREEE (reference sequence). The CDR3 is made up of 17 amino acids. The CDR3 nucleotides read TGTGCCAGCAGCTTGGTGGTCGGGGGTAGAGGTGGAAACACCATATATTTT. Its translation is CASSLVVGGRGGNTIYF.

In its sample, this clonotype was seen a few times. The CDR3 spells CASSLGTGIRIYEQYF. CDR3 sequence (DNA): TGTGCCAGCAGCTTGGGTACCGGGATCCGGATCTACGAGCAGTACTTC. The rearrangement links TRBV5-6 to TRBJ2-7; the D gene is possibly TRBD2 (5 bases). V gave up 0 bases and J gave up 3 bases, with 16 bases separating them. The CDR3 consists of 16 residues. Germline CDR1 and CDR2: SGHDT and YYEEEE.

V is TRBV19 and J is TRBJ2-7; TRBD2 matches 7 bases. V was clipped by 5 bases and J by 5 bases; unmatched bases: 18. CDR3 length: 17 residues. Germline V gives CDR1 LNHDA, CDR2 SQIVND (reference sequence). The chain's CDR3 is CASSVDRGTRERHEQYF. In nucleotides, the CDR3 is TGTGCCAGTAGTGTTGATCGGGGGACGCGGGAGCGCCACGAGCAGTACTTC.

This clonotype was recorded a few times. The chain is built from TRBV15 and TRBJ1-5; 7 nucleotides line up with TRBD1. From germline, CDR1 is LNHNV and CDR2 YYDKDF (reference sequence). This CDR3 has 18 residues. J was trimmed by 0 bases and V by 3 bases; bases with no gene match: 11. CDR3: CATSSLTGAQYSNQPQHF. DNA of the CDR3: TGTGCCACCAGCAGCCTTACAGGGGCACAATATAGCAATCAGCCCCAGCATTTT.